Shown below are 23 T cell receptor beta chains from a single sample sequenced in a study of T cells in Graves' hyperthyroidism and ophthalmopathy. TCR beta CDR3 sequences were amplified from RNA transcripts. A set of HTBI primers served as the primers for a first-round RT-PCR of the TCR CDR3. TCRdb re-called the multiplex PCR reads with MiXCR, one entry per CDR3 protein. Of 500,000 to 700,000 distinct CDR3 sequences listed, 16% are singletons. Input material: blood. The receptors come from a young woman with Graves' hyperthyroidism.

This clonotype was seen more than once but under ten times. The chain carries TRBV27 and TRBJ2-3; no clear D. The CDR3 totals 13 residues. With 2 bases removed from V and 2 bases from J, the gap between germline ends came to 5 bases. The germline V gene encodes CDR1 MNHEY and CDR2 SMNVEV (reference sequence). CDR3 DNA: TGTGCCAGCAGTTTAGTCCCCACAGATACGCAGTATTTT. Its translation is CASSLVPTDTQYF.

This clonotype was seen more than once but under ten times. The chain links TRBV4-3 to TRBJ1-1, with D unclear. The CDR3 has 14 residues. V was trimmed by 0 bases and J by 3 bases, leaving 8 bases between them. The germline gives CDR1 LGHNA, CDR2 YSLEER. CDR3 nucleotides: TGCGCCAGCAGCCAAGATGGGCCGTACACTGAAGCTTTCTTT. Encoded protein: CASSQDGPYTEAFF.

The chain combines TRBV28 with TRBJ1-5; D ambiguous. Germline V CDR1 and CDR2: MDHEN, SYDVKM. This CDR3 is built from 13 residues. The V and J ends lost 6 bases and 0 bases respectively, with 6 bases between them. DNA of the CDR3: TGTGCCAGCAGGACATTTAGCAATCAGCCCCAGCATTTT. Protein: CASRTFSNQPQHF. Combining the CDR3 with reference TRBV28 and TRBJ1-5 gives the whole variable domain DVKVTQSSRYLVKRTGEKVFLECVQDMDHENMFWYRQDPGLGLRLIYFSYDVKMKEKGDIPEGYSVSREKKERFSLILESASTNQTSMYLCASRTFSNQPQHFGDGTRLSIL.

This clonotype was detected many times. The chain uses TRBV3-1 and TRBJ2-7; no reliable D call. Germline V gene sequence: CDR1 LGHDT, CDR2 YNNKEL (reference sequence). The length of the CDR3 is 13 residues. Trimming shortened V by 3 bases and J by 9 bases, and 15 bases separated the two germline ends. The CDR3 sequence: CASSHPSVGGQYF. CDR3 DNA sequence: TGTGCCAGCAGCCATCCGAGTGTGGGTGGGCAGTACTTC.

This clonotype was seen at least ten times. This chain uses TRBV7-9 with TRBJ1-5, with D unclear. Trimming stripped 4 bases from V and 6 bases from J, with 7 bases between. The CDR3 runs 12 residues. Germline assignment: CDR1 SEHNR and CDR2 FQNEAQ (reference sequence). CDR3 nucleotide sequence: TGTGCCAGCAGCTCGCAGGTTCAGCCCCAGCATTTT. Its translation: CASSSQVQPQHF. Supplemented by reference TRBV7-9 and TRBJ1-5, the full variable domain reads DTGVSQNPRHKITKRGQNVTFRCDPISEHNRLYWYRQTLGQGPEFLTYFQNEAQLEKSRLLSDRFSAERPKGSFSTLEIQRTEQGDSAMYLCASSSQVQPQHFGDGTRLSIL.

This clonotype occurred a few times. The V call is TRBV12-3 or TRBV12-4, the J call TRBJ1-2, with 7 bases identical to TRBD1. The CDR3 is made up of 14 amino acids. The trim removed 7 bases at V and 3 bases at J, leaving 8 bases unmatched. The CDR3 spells CASTRGGGYYGYTF. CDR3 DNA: TGTGCCAGCACTCGGGGAGGGGGCTACTATGGCTACACCTTC.

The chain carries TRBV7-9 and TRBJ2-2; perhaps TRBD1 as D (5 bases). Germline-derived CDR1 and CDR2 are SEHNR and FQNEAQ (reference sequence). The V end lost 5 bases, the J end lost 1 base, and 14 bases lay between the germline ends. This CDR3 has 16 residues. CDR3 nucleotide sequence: TGTGCCAGCAGCCCCAGGACACTTTTGAACACCGGGGAGCTGTTTTTT. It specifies CASSPRTLLNTGELFF.

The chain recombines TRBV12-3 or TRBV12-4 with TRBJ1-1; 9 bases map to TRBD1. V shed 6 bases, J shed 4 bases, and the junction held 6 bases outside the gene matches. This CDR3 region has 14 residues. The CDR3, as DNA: TGTGCCAGCAGCCGGGACAGGGAGAGCACTGAAGCTTTCTTT. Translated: CASSRDRESTEAFF.

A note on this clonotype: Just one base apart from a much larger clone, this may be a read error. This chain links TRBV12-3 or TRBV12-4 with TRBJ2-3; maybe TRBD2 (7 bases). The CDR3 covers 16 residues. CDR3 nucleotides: TGTGCCGGCAGTTTAGGACAGCGGGGATACACAGATACGCAGTATTTT. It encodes CAGSLGQRGYTDTQYF.

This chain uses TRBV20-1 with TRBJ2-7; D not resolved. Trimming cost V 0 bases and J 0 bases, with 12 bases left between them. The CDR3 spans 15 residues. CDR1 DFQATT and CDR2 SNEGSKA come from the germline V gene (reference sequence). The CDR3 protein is CSARDGNGRSYEQYF. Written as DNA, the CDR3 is TGCAGTGCTAGAGATGGGAACGGCCGCTCCTACGAGCAGTACTTC.

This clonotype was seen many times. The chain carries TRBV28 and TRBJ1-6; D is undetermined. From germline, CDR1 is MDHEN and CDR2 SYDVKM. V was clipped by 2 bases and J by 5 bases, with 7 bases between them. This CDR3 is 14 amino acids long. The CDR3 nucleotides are TGTGCCAGCAGTTTAATGAGGCATAATTCACCCCTCCACTTT. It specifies CASSLMRHNSPLHF.

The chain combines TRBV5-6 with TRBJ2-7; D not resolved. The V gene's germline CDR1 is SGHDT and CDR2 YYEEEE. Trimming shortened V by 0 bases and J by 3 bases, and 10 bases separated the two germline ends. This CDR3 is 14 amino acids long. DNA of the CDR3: TGTGCCAGCAGCTTGGTGGGCAGCTACTACGAGCAGTACTTC. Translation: CASSLVGSYYEQYF.

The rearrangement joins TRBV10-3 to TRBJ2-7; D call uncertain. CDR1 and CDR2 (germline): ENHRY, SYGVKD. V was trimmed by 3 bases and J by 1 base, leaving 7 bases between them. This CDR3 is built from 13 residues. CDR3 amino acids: CAISELGSYEQYF. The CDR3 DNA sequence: TGTGCCATCAGTGAATTAGGTTCCTACGAGCAGTACTTC.

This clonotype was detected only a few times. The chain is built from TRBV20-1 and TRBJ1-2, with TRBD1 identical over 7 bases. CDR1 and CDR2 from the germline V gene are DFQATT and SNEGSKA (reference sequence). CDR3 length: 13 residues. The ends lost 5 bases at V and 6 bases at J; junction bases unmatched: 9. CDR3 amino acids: CSASGTVQNGYTF. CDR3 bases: TGCAGTGCTTCGGGGACAGTTCAAAATGGCTACACCTTC.

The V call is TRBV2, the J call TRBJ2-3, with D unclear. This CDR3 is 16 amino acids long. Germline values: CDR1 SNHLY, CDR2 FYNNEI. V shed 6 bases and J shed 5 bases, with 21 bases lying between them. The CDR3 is CASSEDGRALGDTQYF. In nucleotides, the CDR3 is TGTGCCAGCAGCGAGGACGGAAGGGCCCTGGGAGATACGCAGTATTTT.

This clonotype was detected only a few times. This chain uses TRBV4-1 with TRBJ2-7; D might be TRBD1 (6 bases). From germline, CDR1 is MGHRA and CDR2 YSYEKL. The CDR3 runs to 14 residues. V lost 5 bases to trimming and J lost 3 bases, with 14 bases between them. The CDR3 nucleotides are TGCGCCAGCAGCACCCCGACCAGGGGCTACGAGCAGTACTTC. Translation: CASSTPTRGYEQYF.

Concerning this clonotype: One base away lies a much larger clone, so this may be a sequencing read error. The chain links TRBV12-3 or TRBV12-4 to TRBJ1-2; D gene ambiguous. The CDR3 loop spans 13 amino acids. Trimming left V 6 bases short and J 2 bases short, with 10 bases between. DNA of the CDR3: TGTGCCAGCAGGAAGACATGGAACTATGGCTACACCTTC. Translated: CASRKTWNYGYTF.

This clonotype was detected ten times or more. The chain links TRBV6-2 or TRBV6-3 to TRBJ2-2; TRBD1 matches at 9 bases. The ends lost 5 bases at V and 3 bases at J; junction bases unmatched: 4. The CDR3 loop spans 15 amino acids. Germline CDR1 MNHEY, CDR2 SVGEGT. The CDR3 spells CASSPGQGHTGELFF. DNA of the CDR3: TGTGCCAGCAGTCCCGGACAGGGGCACACCGGGGAGCTGTTTTTT.

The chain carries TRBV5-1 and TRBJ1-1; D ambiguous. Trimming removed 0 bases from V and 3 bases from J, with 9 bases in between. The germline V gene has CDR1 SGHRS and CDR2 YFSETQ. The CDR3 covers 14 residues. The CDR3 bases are TGCGCCAGCAGCTTGGGCCTCGCGGACACTGAAGCTTTCTTT. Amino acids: CASSLGLADTEAFF.

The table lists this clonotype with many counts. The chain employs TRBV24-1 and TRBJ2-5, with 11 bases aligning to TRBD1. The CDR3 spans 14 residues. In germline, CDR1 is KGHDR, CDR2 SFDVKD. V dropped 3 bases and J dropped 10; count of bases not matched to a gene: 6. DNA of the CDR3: TGTGCCACCAGTGATACTGGACAGGGGGCGATCCAGTACTTC. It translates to CATSDTGQGAIQYF.

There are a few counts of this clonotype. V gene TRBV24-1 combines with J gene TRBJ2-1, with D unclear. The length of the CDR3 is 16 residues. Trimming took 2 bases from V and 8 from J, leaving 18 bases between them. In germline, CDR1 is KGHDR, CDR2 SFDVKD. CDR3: CATSDSRSSRLDEQFF. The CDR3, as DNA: TGTGCCACCAGTGATTCTCGGAGCTCCCGACTTGATGAGCAGTTCTTC.

CDR3 DNA: TGTGCCAGCACCAAACTCGCCGGGACAGGGGCGAGCACAGATACGCAGTATTTT. Translated, it gives CASTKLAGTGASTDTQYF. The chain is built from TRBV12-3 or TRBV12-4 and TRBJ2-3, with 10 positions matching TRBD1. Germline trimming cut 7 bases from V and 0 bases from J; bases unmatched to any gene: 13. The CDR3 runs to 18 residues.

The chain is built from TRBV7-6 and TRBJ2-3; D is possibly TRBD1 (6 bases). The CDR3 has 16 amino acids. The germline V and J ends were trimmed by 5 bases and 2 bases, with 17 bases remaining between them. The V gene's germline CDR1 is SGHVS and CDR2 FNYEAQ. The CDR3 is CASSRGQSPATDTQYF. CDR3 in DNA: TGTGCCAGCAGCCGAGGACAGAGCCCTGCCACAGATACGCAGTATTTT.